These T cell receptor beta chains were read from a single sample in a study of vaccination and CD4 T cells after COVID-19. For these receptors, no antigen is known. From the PCR reads, TCRdb called clonotypes with MiXCR, one entry per CDR3 protein. The sample contains around 21,000 distinct CDR3 sequences, 45% to 70% of which appear only once. Sequencing was carried out using CD4+ T cells from blood, cultured in vitro. These receptors came from a human donor who had recovered from COVID-19. Both conserved end residues are part of each CDR3. Each record gives: J gene, D gene, V gene, clone size, CDR3 DNA, CDR3 protein. D genes are given only for firm matches. Clone sizes are given selectively: once, few, many, or a class where the clone is expanded.

TRBJ1-2 | - | TRBV5-8 | - | TGTGCCAGCAACATCCGGGACTTACGGGGCTACACCTTC | CASNIRDLRGYTF
TRBJ2-5 | - | TRBV30 | - | TGTGCACAGGGTACCCAAGAGACCCAGTACTTC | CAQGTQETQYF
TRBJ2-1 | - | TRBV15 | few | TGTGCCACCAGCAGAGTTGGGAGGAAGAGCAATGAGCAGTTCTTC | CATSRVGRKSNEQFF
TRBJ2-5 | - | TRBV7-2 | - | TGTGCCAGCAGCCCTGGGACGGTCGGAGAGACCCAGTACTTC | CASSPGTVGETQYF
TRBJ2-1 | TRBD2 | TRBV11-3 | - | TGTGCCAGCAGCCGGGACGGGACTAGGGGGGGCTATGAGCAGTTCTTC | CASSRDGTRGGYEQFF
TRBJ2-3 | - | TRBV15 | - | TGTGCCACCAGCAGAGAACGGCAGGGGTCAGATACGCAGTATTTT | CATSRERQGSDTQYF
TRBJ1-5 | - | TRBV19 | - | TGTGCCACTACCGAAGGGGCAGGGGTTCAGCCCCAGCATTTT | CATTEGAGVQPQHF
TRBJ2-1 | - | TRBV2 | - | TGTGCCAGCAGCGCACAGACTAGCTCCTACAATGAGCAGTTCTTC | CASSAQTSSYNEQFF
TRBJ2-2 | - | TRBV5-4 | - | TGTGCCAGCAGGAGGGAGGCCGGGGAGCTGTTTTTT | CASRREAGELFF
TRBJ1-2 | - | TRBV20-1 | - | TGCAGTGCTAGAGAATCGGGCCGGACCCACTATGGCTACACCTTC | CSARESGRTHYGYTF
TRBJ2-5 | TRBD2 | TRBV24-1 | - | TGTGCCACCAGTGAAGGAGCGGGGGGACAAGAGACCCAGTACTTC | CATSEGAGGQETQYF